This TCR beta chain was identified in a study of T cell changes during pregnancy in multiple sclerosis. Sequencing used immunoSEQ multiplex PCR; TCRdb keeps in-frame clones, though not all of them. Here the sample spans approximately 31,000 clones, 90% being singletons. The receptor's source is a female donor with multiple sclerosis, enrolled in a pregnancy study. Sample: CD8+ T cells from peripheral blood mononuclear cells, taken in the second trimester of pregnancy.

This CDR3 reads CASSSLLLSSYEQYF. In DNA, the CDR3 is TGTGCCAGCAGTTCCCTCCTCCTAAGCTCCTACGAGCAGTACTTC. This chain connects TRBV6-5 to TRBJ2-7; no definite D call. V was pared by 4 bases and J by 0 bases, with 13 bases between. From germline, CDR1 is MNHEY and CDR2 SVGAGI. The CDR3 is made up of 15 amino acids.